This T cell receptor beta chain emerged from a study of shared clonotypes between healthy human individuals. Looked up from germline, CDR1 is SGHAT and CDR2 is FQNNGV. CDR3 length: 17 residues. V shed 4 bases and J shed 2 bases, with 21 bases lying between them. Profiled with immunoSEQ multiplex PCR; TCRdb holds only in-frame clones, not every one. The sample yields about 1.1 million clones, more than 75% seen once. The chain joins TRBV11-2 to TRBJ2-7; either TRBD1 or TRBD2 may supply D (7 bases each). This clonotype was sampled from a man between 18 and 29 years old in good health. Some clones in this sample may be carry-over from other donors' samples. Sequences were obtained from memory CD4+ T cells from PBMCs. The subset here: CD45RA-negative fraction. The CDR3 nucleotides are TGTGCCAGCAGCTCCCAGGGGGAGCGGGGATACACCTACGAGCAGTACTTC. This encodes CASSSQGERGYTYEQYF.